This T cell receptor beta chain is drawn from a study of Ad26.COV2.S vaccination and SARS-CoV-2 variants. About the study: Into the muscle, Ad26.COV2.S was dosed once or twice, 56 days apart.

The repertoire was sequenced with immunoSEQ multiplex PCR; TCRdb's copy has only in-frame clones and lacks some. In the table there are roughly 500,000 clones, 89% of which are singletons. Notes on this clone: Its specificity is unknown.

Germline CDR1 reads ENHRY; CDR2 reads SYGVKD. This CDR3 region has 11 residues. Trimming cost V 8 bases and J 2 bases, with 6 bases left between them. Treatment denoted: approximately 18 received Ad26.COV2.S at low or high dose, single or two shots; 5 received placebo; per-sample allocation not given. The study sampled participants on day 63 after the first vaccine or placebo injection. Study results and limitations: The breadth of spike-specific CD8+ and CD4+ T cell responses after vaccination was reportedly substantial. Non-spike TCR breadth did not differ much between vaccine and placebo recipients.

The TCR sequence derives from a person aged 18 to 59 who received the Ad26.COV2.S COVID-19 vaccine or a placebo. Sequences were derived from peripheral blood, sampled in a trial of Ad26.COV2.S vaccine versus placebo. The chain is built from TRBV10-3 and TRBJ1-1; D gene unclear. The CDR3: CAIGGNTEAFF. As DNA, the CDR3 is TGTGCCATCGGCGGAAACACTGAAGCTTTCTTT.